This TCR beta chain was recorded in a study of T cell responses to AZD1222 COVID-19 vaccine. General study results and limits: Clonal diversity was possibly underestimated, and white British individuals and females predominated among donors.

As regards this clone: The antigen is not known.

TCRdb's copy holds only in-frame clones and misses some; the assay was immunoSEQ multiplex PCR. The sample holds 90,000 to 150,000 clones, 86% seen once. The CDR3 sequence is 17 residues long. Looked up from germline, CDR1 is LGHNA and CDR2 is YSLEER. Trimming removed 0 bases from V and 1 base from J, with 15 bases in between. This clonotype was obtained from an adult who received the AZD1222 COVID-19 vaccine. Sequenced here: peripheral blood, sampled 28 days after the second AZD1222 dose. The rearrangement links TRBV4-3 to TRBJ1-1, with D tentatively TRBD1 (6 bases). CDR3 protein: CASSQEGKGVANTEAFF. The CDR3, as DNA: TGCGCCAGCAGCCAAGAGGGAAAGGGGGTCGCGAACACTGAAGCTTTCTTT.